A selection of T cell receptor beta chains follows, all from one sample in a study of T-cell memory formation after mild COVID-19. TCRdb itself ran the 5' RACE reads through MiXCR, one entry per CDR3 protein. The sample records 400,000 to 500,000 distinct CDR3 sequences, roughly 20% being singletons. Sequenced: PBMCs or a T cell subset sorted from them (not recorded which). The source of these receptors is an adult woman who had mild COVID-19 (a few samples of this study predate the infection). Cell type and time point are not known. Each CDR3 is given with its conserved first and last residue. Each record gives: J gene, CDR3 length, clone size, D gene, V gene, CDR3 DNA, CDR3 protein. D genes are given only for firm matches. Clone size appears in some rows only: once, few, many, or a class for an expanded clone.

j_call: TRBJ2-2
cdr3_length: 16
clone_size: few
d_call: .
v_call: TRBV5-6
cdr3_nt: TGTGCCAGCAACAGACGGGACTTCACAAACACCGGGGAGCTGTTTTTT
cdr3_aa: CASNRRDFTNTGELFF

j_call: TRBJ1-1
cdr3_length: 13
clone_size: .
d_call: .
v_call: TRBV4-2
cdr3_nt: TGTGCCAGCAGCCAAAATTCGTACACTGAAGCTTTCTTT
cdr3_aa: CASSQNSYTEAFF

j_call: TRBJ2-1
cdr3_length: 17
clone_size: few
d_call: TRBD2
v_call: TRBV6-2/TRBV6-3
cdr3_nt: TGTGCCAGCAGTTACTCGTCGGCTAGCGGTGTCTACAATGAGCAGTTCTTC
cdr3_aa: CASSYSSASGVYNEQFF

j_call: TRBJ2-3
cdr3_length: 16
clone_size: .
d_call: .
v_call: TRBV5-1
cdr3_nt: TGCGCCAGCAGCCCTAAAGACAGACGAGGGACAGATACGCAGTATTTT
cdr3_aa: CASSPKDRRGTDTQYF

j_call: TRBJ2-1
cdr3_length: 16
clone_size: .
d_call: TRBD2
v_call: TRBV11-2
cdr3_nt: TGTGCCAGCAGCGGGTTAGCGGGGGGGCTTATTGATGAGCAGTTCTTC
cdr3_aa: CASSGLAGGLIDEQFF

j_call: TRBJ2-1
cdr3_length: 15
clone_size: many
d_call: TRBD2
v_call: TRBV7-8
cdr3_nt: TGTGCCAGCAGCACCCGACTAGCGGGGTACAATGAGCAGTTCTTC
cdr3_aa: CASSTRLAGYNEQFF

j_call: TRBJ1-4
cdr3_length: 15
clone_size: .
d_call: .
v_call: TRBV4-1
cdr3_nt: TGCGCCAGCAGCAACAGGGCCACAACTAATGAAAAACTGTTTTTT
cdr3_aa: CASSNRATTNEKLFF

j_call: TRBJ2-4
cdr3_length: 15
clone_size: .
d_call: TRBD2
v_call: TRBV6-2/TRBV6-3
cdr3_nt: TGTGCCAGCAGTTCACAGCGGGAGGGCCTCAACATGAGGTACTTC
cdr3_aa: CASSSQREGLNMRYF

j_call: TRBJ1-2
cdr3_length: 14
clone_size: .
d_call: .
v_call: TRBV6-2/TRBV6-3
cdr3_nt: TGTGCCAGCAGTTACCCATCCGGGATCTATGGCTACACCTTC
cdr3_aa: CASSYPSGIYGYTF

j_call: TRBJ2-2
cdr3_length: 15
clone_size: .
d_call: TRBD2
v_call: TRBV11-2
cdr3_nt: TGTGCCAGCAGCTTATACGCTAGCGGAACCGGGGAGCTGTTTTTT
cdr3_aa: CASSLYASGTGELFF

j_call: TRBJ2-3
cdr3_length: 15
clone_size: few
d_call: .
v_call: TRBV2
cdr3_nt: TGTGCCAGCAGTGAGCCCGGGTCCGGCACAGATACGCAGTATTTT
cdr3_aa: CASSEPGSGTDTQYF